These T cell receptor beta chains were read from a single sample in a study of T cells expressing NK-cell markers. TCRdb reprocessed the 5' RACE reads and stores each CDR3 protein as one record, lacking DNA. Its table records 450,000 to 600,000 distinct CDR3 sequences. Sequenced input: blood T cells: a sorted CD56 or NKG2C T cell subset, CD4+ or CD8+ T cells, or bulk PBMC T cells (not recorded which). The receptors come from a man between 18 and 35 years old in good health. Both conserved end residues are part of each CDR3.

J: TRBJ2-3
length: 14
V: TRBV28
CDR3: CASTTGVSTDTQYF

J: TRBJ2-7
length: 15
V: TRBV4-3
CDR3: CASSQGLAGRFEQYF

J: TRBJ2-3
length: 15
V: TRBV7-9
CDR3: CASSFSVPPRDTQYF

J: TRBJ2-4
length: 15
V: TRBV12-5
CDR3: CASGLVHAGVNIQYF

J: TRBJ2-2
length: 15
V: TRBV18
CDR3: CASSRNKARAGELFF

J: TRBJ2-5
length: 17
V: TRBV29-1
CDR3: CSVGPNRLAGGQETQYF

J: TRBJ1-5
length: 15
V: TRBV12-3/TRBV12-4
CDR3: CASRRRQGADQPQHF

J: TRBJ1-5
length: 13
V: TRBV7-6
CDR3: CASSLGFNQPQHF

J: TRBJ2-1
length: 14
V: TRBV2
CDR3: CASSTGLQTNEQFF

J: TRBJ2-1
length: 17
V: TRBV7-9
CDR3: CASSFVSVASGSDEQFF

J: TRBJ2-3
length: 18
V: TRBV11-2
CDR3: CASSLDPGLAGDTDTQYF

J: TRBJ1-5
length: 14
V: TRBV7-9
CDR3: CASSLGGNGQPQHF

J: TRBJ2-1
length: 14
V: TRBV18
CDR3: CASSTDKNYNEQFF

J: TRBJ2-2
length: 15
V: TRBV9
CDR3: CASSDSGRGTGELFF

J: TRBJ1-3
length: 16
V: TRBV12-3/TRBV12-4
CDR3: CASTNGGWFPGNTIYF

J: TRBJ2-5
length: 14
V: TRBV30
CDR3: CAWFASGKEETQYF

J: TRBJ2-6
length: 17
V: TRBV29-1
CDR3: CSVDEDRGLSGANVLTF

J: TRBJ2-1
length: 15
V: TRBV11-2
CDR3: CASSLGLAERNEQFF

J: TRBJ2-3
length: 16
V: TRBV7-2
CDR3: CASSLGGLAGGPTQYF

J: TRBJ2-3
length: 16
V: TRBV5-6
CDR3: CASSDPSGRAKDTQYF

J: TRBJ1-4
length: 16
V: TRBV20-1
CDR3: CSARVGHRSTNEKLFF

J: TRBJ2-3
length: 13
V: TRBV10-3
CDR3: CAIRVAGTDTQYF

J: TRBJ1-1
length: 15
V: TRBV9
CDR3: CASSVTGTGNTEAFF

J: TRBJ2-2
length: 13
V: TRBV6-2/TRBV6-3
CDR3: CAAWQGPTGELFF